Following are 23 T cell receptor beta chains from one sample sequenced in a study. TCRdb re-called the 5' RACE reads through MiXCR, storing one row per CDR3 protein. The sample includes about 40,000 distinct CDR3 sequences, under 20% of them seen just once. The sample comprised naive CD4+ T cells sorted from a lymph node. The subset was: naive CD4+ T cells, CD4+CD45RA+CD25-. The receptors originated from a female donor with breast cancer.

At least ten counts were recorded for this clonotype. The J gene is TRBJ1-2, the V gene TRBV5-1, with D unclear. The CDR3 totals 13 residues. Germline V gene lookup returns CDR1 SGHRS and CDR2 YFSETQ. The germline V and J ends were trimmed by 2 bases and 12 bases, with 17 bases remaining between them. The CDR3: CASSFDGTMANTF. As DNA, the CDR3 is TGCGCCAGCAGCTTCGACGGAACTATGGCTAACACCTTC.

This sequence joins TRBV20-1 and TRBJ2-1; TRBD1 aligns across 7 bases. Trimming took 6 bases from V and 1 from J; bases not matched to a gene: 9. Germline CDR1 and CDR2: DFQATT and SNEGSKA (reference sequence). The CDR3 spans 15 residues. CDR3 nucleotide sequence: TGCAGTGCCATACCGGGACAGCAGTCCTACAATGAGCAGTTCTTC. It yields the protein CSAIPGQQSYNEQFF.

This clonotype was seen at least ten times. This chain uses TRBV29-1 with TRBJ1-1; D gene ambiguous. The germline V gene has CDR1 SQVTM and CDR2 ANQGSEA. The CDR3 covers 14 residues. The germline V and J ends were trimmed by 2 bases and 3 bases, with 13 bases remaining between them. The CDR3 region is CSVEKEGGDTEAFF. Written as DNA, the CDR3 is TGCAGCGTTGAAAAGGAGGGCGGGGACACTGAAGCTTTCTTT.

This clonotype was counted a few times. Its ends do not fully match the called genes, so a read error is possible. The chain joins TRBV7-9 to TRBJ2-1, with 14 bases matching TRBD2. The CDR3 extends over 17 amino acids. Germline V CDR1 and CDR2: SEHNR, FQNEAQ (reference sequence). CDR3 DNA: TGTGCCAGCAGCTCCTACGGGACTAGCGGGAGAGGGAATGAGCAATTCTTC. It translates to CASSSYGTSGRGNEQFF.

This clonotype occurred a few times. The chain uses TRBV7-2 and TRBJ2-7, with no clear D. Per the germline V gene, CDR1 is SGHTA and CDR2 is FQGNSA. The CDR3 sequence is 14 residues long. V was trimmed by 5 bases and J by 0 bases, leaving 11 bases between them. In DNA form, the CDR3 reads TGTGCCAGCAGCGAGTACTCGACCTCCTACGAGCAGTACTTC. Protein product: CASSEYSTSYEQYF. Full variable domain (outside the CDR3, taken from reference TRBV7-2 and TRBJ2-7): GAGVSQSPSNKVTEKGKDVELRCDPISGHTALYWYRQSLGQGLEFLIYFQGNSAPDKSGLPSDRFSAERTGGSVSTLTIQRTQQEDSAVYLCASSEYSTSYEQYFGPGTRLTVT.

The V and J genes are TRBV7-2 and TRBJ1-5, with D perhaps matching TRBD1 (5 bases). The germline V gene encodes CDR1 SGHTA and CDR2 FQGNSA. V was cut by 10 bases and J by 3 bases, with 13 bases left in between. The CDR3 sequence is 13 residues long. CDR3 sequence: CATGRAPNQPQHF. As DNA, the CDR3 is TGTGCCACAGGGAGGGCGCCCAATCAGCCCCAGCATTTT. The full variable domain, with the rest looked up from reference TRBV7-2 and TRBJ1-5, is GAGVSQSPSNKVTEKGKDVELRCDPISGHTALYWYRQSLGQGLEFLIYFQGNSAPDKSGLPSDRFSAERTGGSVSTLTIQRTQQEDSAVYLCATGRAPNQPQHFGDGTRLSIL.

The sample holds a few counts of this clonotype. The chain is built from TRBV20-1 and TRBJ1-4, with TRBD1 as a possible D gene (6 bases). The CDR3 has 14 amino acids. With 0 bases removed from V and 5 bases from J, the gap between germline ends came to 10 bases. The germline gives CDR1 DFQATT, CDR2 SNEGSKA (reference sequence). The CDR3: CSARDQRGNEKLFF. The CDR3 nucleotides read TGCAGTGCTAGAGATCAAAGGGGGAATGAAAAACTGTTTTTT.

This clonotype was seen only a few times. Its ends do not fully match the called genes, so a read error is possible. This chain connects TRBV12-3 or TRBV12-4 to TRBJ1-2; D call uncertain. This CDR3 contains 15 residues. The CDR3 region has the DNA TGTGTCAGCACCCCTTGGCAGCCCAACGACGATGGCTACACCTTC. It translates to CVSTPWQPNDDGYTF.

This clonotype was counted at least ten times. J is TRBJ1-6 and V is TRBV12-3 or TRBV12-4; 7 bases are a match to TRBD1. CDR3 length equals 14 residues. After removal of 6 bases from V and 7 bases from J, the junction contained 6 bases not matched to a gene. The CDR3 nucleotides read TGTGCCAGCAGGCTAGACAGGGTAAATTCACCCCTCCACTTT. It specifies CASRLDRVNSPLHF.

With respect to this clonotype: Mismatch with germline at one junction end may stem from a read error. The genes are TRBV18 and TRBJ2-2, with TRBD2 identical over 7 bases. There are 16 residues in the CDR3. The germline gives CDR1 KGHSH, CDR2 LQKENI. As DNA, the CDR3 is TGTGCCAGCTCGTTGCCTGGCGGGAGTTTCGCCGGGGAGCTGTTCTTT. Protein product: CASSLPGGSFAGELFF.

This clonotype was detected ten times or more. The rearrangement links TRBV9 to TRBJ1-2, with 7 positions matching TRBD1. Germline CDR1 reads SGDLS; CDR2 reads YYNGEE. This CDR3 comprises 17 residues. Trimming at V came to 6 bases and at J to 5 bases, leaving 19 bases not matched to a gene. DNA of the CDR3: TGTGCCAGCACCCCAAGCGGGGCAGCAGGGGGGATTTATGGCTACACCTTC. It yields the protein CASTPSGAAGGIYGYTF. Supplemented by reference TRBV9 and TRBJ1-2, the full variable domain reads DSGVTQTPKHLITATGQRVTLRCSPRSGDLSVYWYQQSLDQGLQFLIQYYNGEERAKGNILERFSAQQFPDLHSELNLSSLELGDSALYFCASTPSGAAGGIYGYTFGSGTRLTVV.

This chain connects TRBV7-9 to TRBJ1-2, with D possibly TRBD1 on 6 matching bases. The germline V gene encodes CDR1 SEHNR and CDR2 FQNEAQ (reference sequence). V lost 4 bases, J lost 6 bases, and 15 bases lay in between. The CDR3 covers 14 residues. As DNA, the CDR3 is TGTGCCAGCAGCTCGCTAGGTGGGGGCGATGGCTACACCTTC. Translation: CASSSLGGGDGYTF. Supplemented by reference TRBV7-9 and TRBJ1-2, the full variable domain reads DTGVSQNPRHKITKRGQNVTFRCDPISEHNRLYWYRQTLGQGPEFLTYFQNEAQLEKSRLLSDRFSAERPKGSFSTLEIQRTEQGDSAMYLCASSSLGGGDGYTFGSGTRLTVV.

The J gene is TRBJ1-1, the V gene TRBV5-1, with no clear D. This CDR3 is 15 amino acids long. V dropped 1 base and J dropped 1 base, with 11 bases sitting between them. Germline lookup yields CDR1 SGHRS and CDR2 YFSETQ. The CDR3 sequence: CASSLTVQPNTEAFF. CDR3 nucleotide sequence: TGCGCCAGCAGCTTGACAGTACAGCCGAACACTGAAGCTTTCTTT.

By frequency in the sample, this clonotype is medium-sized. The chain couples TRBV5-1 to TRBJ1-4; 11 nucleotides line up with TRBD1. After removal of 3 bases from V and 10 bases from J, the junction contained 5 bases not matched to a gene. The CDR3 runs 14 residues. Germline V gives CDR1 SGHRS, CDR2 YFSETQ. CDR3 region: CASSSGTGGLKLFF. CDR3 sequence (DNA): TGCGCCAGCAGCTCCGGGACAGGGGGGCTAAAACTGTTTTTT.

This clonotype has only a few counts. This chain links TRBV7-2 with TRBJ1-5; tentative D call: TRBD1 (6 bases). V was shortened by 1 base and J by 0 bases, with 13 bases between the two germline ends. Germline V lookup: CDR1 SGHTA, CDR2 FQGNSA. The CDR3 spans 17 residues. CDR3 nucleotide sequence: TGTGCCAGCAGCTTAGTAGGGGGGCCCTATAGCAATCAGCCCCAGCATTTT. Translated: CASSLVGGPYSNQPQHF.

The chain employs TRBV5-1 and TRBJ2-1, with D possibly called TRBD1 or TRBD2 (6 bases each). The CDR3 extends over 15 amino acids. Looked up from germline, CDR1 is SGHRS and CDR2 is YFSETQ. The V and J ends lost 0 bases and 12 bases respectively, with 19 bases between them. The CDR3 nucleotides read TGCGCCAGCAGCTTGGTAGTAGCGGAGGGGGGTCCGCAGTTCTTC. Its translation is CASSLVVAEGGPQFF.

This clonotype was recorded a few times. The V gene is TRBV12-3 or TRBV12-4, the J gene TRBJ1-6; D possibly corresponds to TRBD1 (6 bases). The length of the CDR3 is 15 residues. V was clipped by 5 bases and J by 7 bases, with 15 bases between them. CDR3 bases: TGTGCCAGCAGTCACCGGGTGGGGGCGAATTCACCCCTCCACTTT. The encoded protein is CASSHRVGANSPLHF.

This clonotype occurred many times. V gene TRBV4-1 combines with J gene TRBJ1-2, with TRBD1 identical over 7 bases. Looked up from germline, CDR1 is MGHRA and CDR2 is YSYEKL. With V trimmed by 11 bases and J by 3 bases, 3 bases remained unmatched. This CDR3 has 11 amino acids. CDR3 DNA: TGCGCCGTGGGGACAGACTATGGCTACACCTTC. Translated: CAVGTDYGYTF.

This clonotype was counted between two and nine times. V is TRBV20-1 and J is TRBJ1-1; D is ambiguous. CDR1 and CDR2 (germline): DFQATT, SNEGSKA (reference sequence). The CDR3 totals 14 residues. V dropped 0 bases and J dropped 4 bases, with 12 bases sitting between them. In DNA, the CDR3 is TGCAGTGCTAGAGATACGGGTGTGGGCACTGAAGCTTTCTTT. Translation gives CSARDTGVGTEAFF.

The J gene is TRBJ1-1, the V gene TRBV29-1; the D is unclear. The CDR3 spans 14 residues. The V end was cut by 7 bases, the J end by 0 bases, with 15 bases between. CDR1 is SQVTM and CDR2 is ANQGSEA in the germline V gene. The CDR3 loop reads CSASVAGMNTEAFF. The CDR3 region has the DNA TGCAGCGCGTCAGTCGCGGGTATGAACACTGAAGCTTTCTTT.

The chain has TRBV6-1 and TRBJ2-5, with a possible D match to TRBD1 (5 bases). Germline CDR1 MNHNS, CDR2 SASEGT. V was trimmed by 1 base and J by 5 bases, leaving 11 bases between them. The CDR3 runs 14 residues. The CDR3 sequence is CASSEVTGRETQYF. CDR3 DNA sequence: TGTGCCAGCAGTGAAGTAACAGGACGTGAGACCCAGTACTTC.

The V gene is TRBV5-5, the J gene TRBJ2-3, with TRBD2 matching over 7 bases. The CDR3 spans 15 residues. The J segment lost 3 bases and the V segment lost 1 base, leaving 5 bases of the junction unmatched. Germline V gene lookup returns CDR1 SGHKS and CDR2 YYEKEE (reference sequence). This CDR3 is CASSLNLGGTDTQYF. CDR3 sequence (DNA): TGTGCCAGCAGCTTGAATCTGGGGGGGACAGATACGCAGTATTTT.

This clonotype was recorded at least ten times. The chain carries TRBV27 and TRBJ2-3; either TRBD1 or TRBD2 may fit D (5 bases each). This CDR3 has 14 residues. V was cut by 4 bases and J by 0 bases, with 8 bases left in between. The V gene's germline CDR1 is MNHEY and CDR2 SMNVEV (reference sequence). This chain's CDR3 is CASSYRDSTDTQYF. The CDR3 DNA follows: TGTGCCAGCAGTTACCGGGACAGCACAGATACGCAGTATTTT.